The 21 T cell receptor beta chains in this list originate from one sample, sequenced in a study of cytomegalovirus exposure and HLA in healthy donors. PCR used 60 Vbeta primers and 13 Jbeta primers. Clones were sequenced by immunoSEQ multiplex PCR, and TCRdb holds only the in-frame ones, with some missing. The profile shows some 190,000 clones, roughly 80% of them singletons. Material for sequencing was PBMCs. These receptors were taken from a woman under 40 in good health and CMV-seropositive.

This chain uses TRBV19 with TRBJ1-5; 7 bases map to TRBD1. Germline assignment: CDR1 LNHDA and CDR2 SQIVND (reference sequence). This CDR3 region has 13 residues. The J segment lost 6 bases and the V segment lost 6 bases, leaving 5 bases of the junction unmatched. For the CDR3, the DNA is TGTGCCAGTAGGGGGACAGCCGGTCAGCCCCAGCATTTT. Encoded protein: CASRGTAGQPQHF.

This clone has a single count. The rearrangement links TRBV7-2 to TRBJ2-5; 9 positions match TRBD2. The J segment lost 5 bases and the V segment lost 5 bases, leaving 3 bases of the junction unmatched. This CDR3 comprises 13 residues. Germline assignment: CDR1 SGHTA and CDR2 FQGNSA. Here the CDR3 reads CASSPSGGETQYF. CDR3 in DNA: TGTGCCAGCAGCCCCAGCGGGGGGGAGACCCAGTACTTC.

V gene TRBV18 combines with J gene TRBJ2-3; 10 bases agree with TRBD2. The CDR3 is 21 residues long. Germline trimming cut 0 bases from V and 1 base from J; bases unmatched to any gene: 16. Germline assignment: CDR1 KGHSH and CDR2 LQKENI. In nucleotides, the CDR3 is TGTGCCAGCTCACCACCTAAGAGGGCTAGCGGGAGAAAAGTAGGCACAGATACGCAGTATTTT. Translating gives CASSPPKRASGRKVGTDTQYF.

The chain recombines TRBV4-2 with TRBJ2-7, with D maybe TRBD1 (6 bases). In germline, CDR1 is LGHNA, CDR2 YNFKEQ. The CDR3 extends over 17 amino acids. The V end was cut by 6 bases, the J end by 3 bases, with 24 bases between. CDR3 region: CASRTEAAAGTFYEQYF. The CDR3, as DNA: TGTGCCAGCAGAACCGAAGCGGCCGCCGGGACATTCTACGAGCAGTACTTC.

This chain uses TRBV7-3 with TRBJ2-7, with TRBD2 matching over 8 bases. V shed 3 bases, J shed 3 bases, and the junction held 7 bases outside the gene matches. Germline V gene sequence: CDR1 SGHTA, CDR2 FQGTGA. There are 15 residues in the CDR3. The CDR3 loop is CASSFRGLADYEQYF. The DNA of the CDR3 is TGTGCCAGCAGCTTTAGAGGACTAGCAGACTACGAGCAGTACTTC.

This chain links TRBV29-1 with TRBJ2-1, with 7 positions matching TRBD2. The germline CDR1 and CDR2 sequences are SQVTM and ANQGSEA. V dropped 4 bases and J dropped 4; count of bases not matched to a gene: 22. The CDR3 has 19 residues. For the CDR3, the DNA is TGCAGCGTTGGAGGTGTCAGTTCTAGCGGAAGTCTCTTATACAATGAGCAGTTCTTC. It translates to CSVGGVSSSGSLLYNEQFF.

The V call is TRBV19, the J call TRBJ2-2; D is ambiguous. CDR3 length equals 14 residues. With 7 bases removed from V and 1 base from J, the gap between germline ends came to 10 bases. CDR1 and CDR2 (germline): LNHDA, SQIVND (reference sequence). The CDR3 here is CASTVVVNTGELFF. The CDR3 region has the DNA TGTGCCAGTACGGTGGTGGTGAACACCGGGGAGCTGTTTTTT. Variable domain in full (rest from reference TRBV19 and TRBJ2-2): DGGITQSPKYLFRKEGQNVTLSCEQNLNHDAMYWYRQDPGQGLRLIYYSQIVNDFQKGDIAEGYSVSREKKESFPLTVTSAQKNPTAFYLCASTVVVNTGELFFGEGSRLTVL.

The table lists this clone with a few counts. The chain combines TRBV4-2 with TRBJ2-3, with 9 bases matching TRBD1. The germline V gene encodes CDR1 LGHNA and CDR2 YNFKEQ. V lost 4 bases to trimming and J lost 2 bases; unmatched junction nucleotides: 4. CDR3 size: 15 residues. CDR3 in amino acids: CASSRGQGSTDTQYF. In DNA form, the CDR3 reads TGTGCCAGCAGCCGGGGACAGGGATCCACAGATACGCAGTATTTT.

The gene calls are TRBV28 and TRBJ1-3, with D unresolved. CDR3 length: 12 residues. Trimming pared 5 bases from V and 4 bases from J, leaving 6 bases between. Germline V gives CDR1 MDHEN, CDR2 SYDVKM. CDR3 protein: CASSEQGNTIYF. CDR3 DNA sequence: TGTGCCAGCAGTGAACAGGGAAACACCATATATTTT. Together with reference TRBV28 and TRBJ1-3, the CDR3 gives the full variable domain: DVKVTQSSRYLVKRTGEKVFLECVQDMDHENMFWYRQDPGLGLRLIYFSYDVKMKEKGDIPEGYSVSREKKERFSLILESASTNQTSMYLCASSEQGNTIYFGEGSWLTVV.

Only a few counts were recorded for this clone. The gene calls are TRBV27 and TRBJ2-1, with D maybe TRBD2 (6 bases). This CDR3 is 17 amino acids long. Trimming shortened V by 7 bases and J by 0 bases, and 19 bases separated the two germline ends. In germline, CDR1 is MNHEY, CDR2 SMNVEV (reference sequence). The DNA for the CDR3 is TGTGCCAGCACCTCAATGGGACTCCTTCTCTCCTACAATGAGCAGTTCTTC. Amino acid sequence: CASTSMGLLLSYNEQFF.

This clone has just a few counts. The chain has TRBV2 and TRBJ1-5, with TRBD1 matching 9 bases. With 2 bases clipped from V and 11 bases from J, the junction kept 7 bases outside the gene matches. This CDR3 contains 14 residues. Germline V CDR1 and CDR2: SNHLY, FYNNEI. CDR3 residues: CASSEMGQGVSQHF. In DNA form, the CDR3 reads TGTGCCAGCAGTGAAATGGGACAGGGAGTATCCCAGCATTTT.

This clone was recorded a few times. The V call is TRBV6-1, the J call TRBJ2-7; D is perhaps TRBD1 (6 bases). The CDR3 runs to 17 residues. Germline CDR1 MNHNS, CDR2 SASEGT. Trimming stripped 2 bases from V and 0 bases from J, with 17 bases between. CDR3 sequence (DNA): TGTGCCAGCAGTGAATGGGGGCAGGGATTAGGCTCCTACGAGCAGTACTTC. It specifies CASSEWGQGLGSYEQYF.

The chain recombines TRBV7-9 with TRBJ1-2; D is ambiguous. This CDR3 has 17 residues. V was shortened by 1 base and J by 0 bases, with 15 bases between the two germline ends. The germline V gene has CDR1 SEHNR and CDR2 FQNEAQ (reference sequence). The CDR3, as DNA: TGTGCCAGCAGCTTAGGGTTGAGCAGGCGAGCTAACTATGGCTACACCTTC. Translated: CASSLGLSRRANYGYTF.

In its sample, this clone was seen a few times. V and J are TRBV7-2 and TRBJ1-2; a weak D match, TRBD1 (6 bases). The CDR3 runs to 15 residues. V lost 1 base, J lost 7 bases, and 16 bases lay in between. Germline loops: CDR1 SGHTA, CDR2 FQGNSA. The DNA of the CDR3 is TGTGCCAGCAGCTTAGGTCGGGGGGCGAGATCTGGCTACACCTTC. It codes for CASSLGRGARSGYTF.

The chain combines TRBV7-9 with TRBJ2-3; D is perhaps TRBD2 (5 bases). This CDR3 contains 9 residues. Trimming took 8 bases from V and 9 from J, leaving 6 bases between them. Germline CDR1 is SEHNR and CDR2 is FQNEAQ (reference sequence). In DNA form, the CDR3 reads TGTGCCAGCGGAGGAACGCAGTATTTT. Its translation: CASGGTQYF. Complete variable domain (other parts from reference TRBV7-9 and TRBJ2-3): DTGVSQNPRHKITKRGQNVTFRCDPISEHNRLYWYRQTLGQGPEFLTYFQNEAQLEKSRLLSDRFSAERPKGSFSTLEIQRTEQGDSAMYLCASGGTQYFGPGTRLTVL.

The rearrangement joins TRBV5-1 to TRBJ1-3; 11 nucleotides align to TRBD1. This CDR3 is 15 amino acids long. V lost 1 base to trimming and J lost 8 bases; unmatched junction nucleotides: 5. Germline V gene sequence: CDR1 SGHRS, CDR2 YFSETQ. The CDR3 region has the DNA TGCGCCAGCAGCTTGAATTCGGGACAGGGGGACACCATATATTTT. This sequence encodes CASSLNSGQGDTIYF. Combining the CDR3 with reference TRBV5-1 and TRBJ1-3 gives the whole variable domain KAGVTQTPRYLIKTRGQQVTLSCSPISGHRSVSWYQQTPGQGLQFLFEYFSETQRNKGNFPGRFSGRQFSNSRSEMNVSTLELGDSALYLCASSLNSGQGDTIYFGEGSWLTVV.

V gene TRBV11-2 combines with J gene TRBJ2-7; 7 nucleotides match TRBD1. Germline V gives CDR1 SGHAT, CDR2 FQNNGV. This CDR3 comprises 15 residues. The junction had 10 bases not matched to a gene; V was cut back by 3 bases and J by 5 bases. The CDR3 protein is CASSLVLDRAHEQYF. The CDR3 nucleotides read TGTGCCAGCAGCTTGGTTTTAGACAGGGCCCACGAGCAGTACTTC.

The sample holds one count of this clone. The V gene is TRBV28, the J gene TRBJ2-2; weak D call: TRBD2 (6 bases). V was trimmed by 4 bases and J by 5 bases, leaving 14 bases between them. This CDR3 is 15 amino acids long. From germline, CDR1 is MDHEN and CDR2 SYDVKM. The CDR3 sequence: CASSSLAFRTGELFF. The CDR3 DNA sequence: TGTGCCAGCAGTTCGCTAGCGTTTAGGACCGGGGAGCTGTTTTTT.

This clone came up a few times. The chain carries TRBV27 and TRBJ2-5, with 9 bases aligning to TRBD2. CDR3 length equals 16 residues. The V gene end was trimmed by 5 bases and the J gene end by 2 bases; junction bases not matched to a gene: 9. Germline CDR1 is MNHEY and CDR2 is SMNVEV (reference sequence). The CDR3 DNA follows: TGTGCCAGCAGTCCCAGCAGCGGGGGGCCTCAAGAGACCCAGTACTTC. It codes for CASSPSSGGPQETQYF.

The chain joins TRBV5-4 to TRBJ1-2, with D uncertain. Germline V CDR1 and CDR2: SGHNT, YYREEE (reference sequence). Between the trimmed V and J ends, which lost 2 bases and 0 bases, there was a span of 14 bases. The CDR3 is 16 amino acids. The CDR3 reads CASSFPYLGTNYGYTF. The CDR3 region has the DNA TGTGCCAGCAGCTTTCCGTATCTCGGGACTAACTATGGCTACACCTTC.

The gene calls are TRBV9 and TRBJ2-3; the D gene is possibly TRBD2 (6 bases). Germline values: CDR1 SGDLS, CDR2 YYNGEE. CDR3 length: 13 amino acids. V lost 0 bases, J lost 9 bases, and 11 bases lay in between. The CDR3 spells CASSVVEGGTQYF. The CDR3 bases are TGTGCCAGCAGCGTAGTTGAGGGAGGAACGCAGTATTTT.